The 17 T cell receptor beta chains reported below all come from one sample, sequenced in a study of tumor-infiltrating lymphocytes in primary liver carcinoma. Researchers generated TCR beta cDNA from roughly 500 ng of total RNA, relying on a constant-region primer. Nested multiplex PCR, run for three rounds with slightly modified ARM-PCR, yielded TCR beta libraries. The first two PCR rounds, approximately 10 cycles each, used TRBV1-TRBV30 forward primers and a C-beta reverse primer. TCRdb called the multiplex PCR reads again in MiXCR, with one record for every CDR3 protein. Of about 43,000 distinct CDR3 sequences in the sample, approximately 73% were seen once. Starting material for RNA and DNA co-extraction consisted of about 20-30 mg of unsorted bulk tissue. The sample comprised liver tumor tissue from sampling region 2. Stated subset: tumor region T2, inferior pole. The source of these receptors is a man in his forties or fifties with primary liver carcinoma and hepatitis B virus infection.

This clonotype ranks as medium-sized (0.01 to 0.1%). The chain has TRBV6-1 and TRBJ1-5, with TRBD1 as a possible D gene (5 bases). Germline V gives CDR1 MNHNS, CDR2 SASEGT. Between the trimmed V and J ends, which lost 1 base and 4 bases, there was a span of 11 bases. CDR3 length: 15 amino acids. The CDR3 region has the DNA TGTGCCAGCAGTGAAGGGCAGGGCCAAAATCAGCCCCAGCATTTT. Translation gives CASSEGQGQNQPQHF.

Judged by abundance, this clonotype is large. CDR3 bases: TGCAGCGTCAAGTTTGGACAGTCGATCTATGGCTACACCTTC. This gives the protein CSVKFGQSIYGYTF. The chain combines TRBV29-1 with TRBJ1-2; tentative D call: TRBD1 (6 bases). Trimming removed 6 bases at V and 4 bases at J, with 18 bases between. CDR1 SQVTM and CDR2 ANQGSEA come from the germline V gene. The CDR3 is 14 amino acids. The full variable domain, rest sourced from reference TRBV29-1 and TRBJ1-2, is SAVISQKPSRDICQRGTSLTIQCQVDSQVTMMFWYRQQPGQSLTLIATANQGSEATYESGFVIDKFPISRPNLTFSTLTVSNMSPEDSSIYLCSVKFGQSIYGYTFGSGTRLTVV.

With regard to this clonotype: Its ends do not fully match the called genes, so a read error is possible. The CDR3, as DNA: TGTGTCTGGAGTGTTGGGGGGCCCGAGGGCTATGGCTACACCTTC. Translation gives CVWSVGGPEGYGYTF. The chain employs TRBV30 and TRBJ1-2; maybe TRBD1 (6 bases). CDR1 and CDR2 (germline): GTSNPN, SVGIG (reference sequence). This CDR3 spans 15 amino acids.

Regarding this clonotype: One junction end does not reproduce the germline sequence, and a read error may be involved. V gene TRBV20-1 combines with J gene TRBJ2-3; D call uncertain. The CDR3 runs 13 residues. Germline loops: CDR1 DFQATT, CDR2 SNEGSKA (reference sequence). In DNA, the CDR3 is TGCAGTCCTAAGGACCCCTCCACAGATGCGCAGTATTTT. Translated: CSPKDPSTDAQYF.

On this clonotype itself: A much larger clone sits a single nucleotide away, making a read error possible. V usage is TRBV5-1 and J usage is TRBJ2-7, with TRBD2 as a possible D gene (6 bases). With 7 bases removed from V and 0 bases from J, the gap between germline ends came to 17 bases. The CDR3 sequence is 15 residues long. Germline V gene data show CDR1 as SGHRS and CDR2 as YFSETQ. The CDR3 DNA follows: TGCGCCAGCGGCGCGACGGGACTGCGCTCCTACGAGCAGTACTTC. It is translated as CASGATGLRSYEQYF.

This rearrangement joins TRBV7-9 to TRBJ2-7; D might be TRBD2 (7 bases). Germline V gives CDR1 SEHNR, CDR2 FQNEAQ (reference sequence). This CDR3 is 14 amino acids long. Trimming left V 9 bases short and J 2 bases short, with 17 bases between. The CDR3, as DNA: TGTGCCAGTAGCCCCAGGGAGGGGGCCTACGAGCAGTACTTC. This codes for CASSPREGAYEQYF.

Concerning this clonotype itself: At one end, the junction sequence differs from germline, possibly due to a read error. The chain links TRBV6-2 or TRBV6-3 to TRBJ2-5; D possibly matches TRBD1 or TRBD2 (5 bases each). This CDR3 spans 18 amino acids. The germline V gene has CDR1 MNHEY and CDR2 SVGEGT. CDR3 in amino acids: CASSTHPRDLLYHETQYF. CDR3 in DNA: TGTGCCAGCAGTACCCATCCTCGGGACCTCCTGTACCACGAGACCCAGTACTTC.

In this sample, this clonotype turned up many times. The V and J genes are TRBV24-1 and TRBJ2-3, with 10 bases fitting TRBD2. CDR3 length: 16 residues. Germline V gene sequence: CDR1 KGHDR, CDR2 SFDVKD. V lost 4 bases to trimming and J lost 5 bases; unmatched junction nucleotides: 8. CDR3 coding DNA: TGTGCCACCAGTGAGGCGACTAGCGGGCTCCGAGATACGCAGTATTTT. Translated: CATSEATSGLRDTQYF.

This clonotype appeared a few times. This is likely a read error, given that the CDR3 carries no conserved phenylalanine or tryptophan at its end. This sequence joins TRBV6-6 and TRBJ2-3; 9 positions agree with TRBD2. CDR3 length: 13 residues. The germline V gene encodes CDR1 MNHNY and CDR2 SVGAGI (reference sequence). The chain's CDR3 is CASSDSGSDTQYL. CDR3 coding DNA: TGTGCTAGCAGCGATAGCGGGAGCGATACGCAGTATTTA.

On this clonotype itself: Germline is not matched at one junction end, which may reflect a read error. The chain is built from TRBV6-6 and TRBJ2-2; a possible D gene is TRBD2 (6 bases). The germline gives CDR1 MNHNY, CDR2 SVGAGI (reference sequence). CDR3 length equals 15 residues. This CDR3 reads CASSRTCGNGGEMFF. In nucleotides, the CDR3 is TGTGCCAGCAGCCGGACTTGCGGAAATGGCGGGGAGATGTTTTTT.

Concerning this clonotype itself: The junction does not match germline at one end; this may be a read error. J is TRBJ1-1 and V is TRBV4-3; the D is unclear. This CDR3 spans 14 amino acids. CDR1 LGHNA and CDR2 YSLEER come from the germline V gene. The CDR3 loop is CASNQAVLNTEAFF. For the CDR3, the DNA is TGTGCCAGTAACCAAGCTGTACTTAACACTGAAGCTTTCTTT.

With respect to this clonotype: Since the CDR3 does not end with the conserved phenylalanine or tryptophan, this likely comes from a read error. The chain combines TRBV7-9 with TRBJ2-4; 8 bases map to TRBD2. CDR3 length: 15 amino acids. Per germline, CDR1 SEHNR and CDR2 FQNEAQ (reference sequence). CDR3 protein: CVSSFAGGPGNIQYL. CDR3 bases: TGTGTCAGCAGCTTCGCGGGAGGCCCGGGAAACATTCAGTACTTG.

On this clonotype itself: One junction end disagrees with the germline gene, perhaps due to a read error. The gene calls are TRBV6-5 and TRBJ2-3, with 12 bases matching TRBD2. Germline lookup yields CDR1 MNHEY and CDR2 SVGAGI. The CDR3 has 15 amino acids. DNA of the CDR3: TGCGCCGGCAACCCAGGACTAGCGGGAACAGATATGCAGTATTTT. The encoded protein is CAGNPGLAGTDMQYF.

This clonotype has a handful of counts. A much larger clone sits a single nucleotide away, making a read error possible. This chain links TRBV24-1 with TRBJ2-1; TRBD2 aligns across 9 bases. CDR1 KGHDR and CDR2 SFDVKD come from the germline V gene. The CDR3 has 13 residues. The DNA for the CDR3 is TGTGACACCAGTGCTAGCGGGGTCTCTGAGCAGTTCTTC. Translated: CDTSASGVSEQFF.

This clonotype was observed at least ten times. A much larger clone is a single base away; this may be a read error. This chain uses TRBV5-4 with TRBJ2-3; D is possibly TRBD1 (5 bases). CDR1 is SGHNT and CDR2 is YYREEE in the germline V gene (reference sequence). CDR3 size: 15 residues. V was shortened by 0 bases and J by 5 bases, with 13 bases between the two germline ends. The CDR3 DNA is TGTGCCAGCAGCTTGGCAGAAAGGGGTATAGATACGCAGTATTTT. Translation: CASSLAERGIDTQYF.

The chain joins TRBV6-2 or TRBV6-3 to TRBJ1-2; D remains unclear. Germline V lookup: CDR1 MNHEY, CDR2 SVGEGT. V was pared by 2 bases and J by 8 bases, with 12 bases between. This CDR3 is 13 amino acids long. CDR3 loop: CASSYEPRAGYTF. The CDR3 coding sequence is TGTGCCAGCAGTTACGAGCCCCGAGCCGGCTACACCTTC.

This clonotype was counted many times. V is TRBV7-3 and J is TRBJ1-3; D unresolved. This CDR3 comprises 14 residues. With 2 bases removed from V and 0 bases from J, the gap between germline ends came to 5 bases. Germline CDR1 reads SGHTA; CDR2 reads FQGTGA. The CDR3: CASSLGSSGNTIYF. The CDR3 DNA is TGTGCCAGCAGCTTAGGGAGCTCTGGAAACACCATATATTTT.